This T cell receptor beta chain was sequenced for a study of blood T cell repertoires in COVID-19. Study-level background: Sites in the United States, Italy and Spain provided acute and convalescent COVID-19 samples. T cells, B-cell-depleted T cells, or PBMCs supplied cDNA or gDNA.

This clone showed up just a few times. The V end was cut by 6 bases, the J end by 1 base, with 9 bases between. CDR1 and CDR2 (germline): MNHEY, SMNVEV (reference sequence). The CDR3 runs to 13 residues. Authors' analysis steps: Estimated nucleated cell counts came from reference gene primer amplification. Sequenced by immunoSEQ multiplex PCR; TCRdb stores in-frame clones only, minus some. The V and J calls and the clone size are those of that table, but D and trimming were determined from the DNA. This table has about 94,000 clones, approximately 89% appearing once. The V and J genes are TRBV27 and TRBJ1-1, with TRBD1 as a possible D gene (6 bases). This sequence originates from a human donor with acute or convalescent COVID-19. The donor label of this sample is uncertain. The specimen sequenced was peripheral blood. The chain's CDR3 is CASSRQENTEAFF. The CDR3 nucleotides are TGTGCCAGCAGCCGACAGGAGAACACTGAAGCTTTCTTT.